Listed here are 27 T cell receptor beta chains from one sample, sequenced in a study of cytomegalovirus exposure and HLA in healthy donors. Measured with immunoSEQ multiplex PCR; TCRdb has only the in-frame clones, and not every one. Among fewer than 300,000 clones listed, 88% were seen once. The material sequenced was PBMCs. These receptors all come from a woman aged 18-29 years in good health and CMV-seronegative.

CDR3 residues: CASTEWAMNTEAFF. The CDR3 DNA follows: TGTGCCAGCACCGAGTGGGCTATGAACACTGAAGCTTTCTTT. The rearrangement uses TRBV6-1 and TRBJ1-1; D not certain. This CDR3 region has 14 residues. V lost 7 bases, J lost 0 bases, and 12 bases lay in between. The germline V gene has CDR1 MNHNS and CDR2 SASEGT.

The V gene is TRBV28, the J gene TRBJ2-5, with 7 bases fitting TRBD2. The junction had 5 bases not matched to a gene; V was cut back by 2 bases and J by 5 bases. Germline V gene lookup returns CDR1 MDHEN and CDR2 SYDVKM. The CDR3 is 14 amino acids. The CDR3 spells CASSLLGGWETQYF. For the CDR3, the DNA is TGTGCCAGCAGTTTACTCGGGGGGTGGGAGACCCAGTACTTC.

This sequence joins TRBV6-5 and TRBJ1-2; 8 bases map to TRBD1. CDR3 length: 13 residues. V gave up 6 bases and J gave up 7 bases; unmatched junction bases: 7. Germline assignment: CDR1 MNHEY and CDR2 SVGAGI. The CDR3 DNA reads TGTGCCAGCAGCCGACAGGGGTGGAGTGGCTACACCTTC. Protein: CASSRQGWSGYTF.

The V gene is TRBV27, the J gene TRBJ2-7, with 8 bases that match TRBD2. Trimming at V came to 4 bases and at J to 2 bases, leaving 7 bases not matched to a gene. The CDR3 length is 15 residues. Looked up from germline, CDR1 is MNHEY and CDR2 is SMNVEV (reference sequence). The CDR3 nucleotides are TGTGCCAGCAGTTCAGCGGGAGCGAAAACCTACGAGCAGTACTTC. Translating it yields CASSSAGAKTYEQYF.

The J gene is TRBJ2-3, the V gene TRBV19; 12 bases align to TRBD2. CDR3 size: 18 residues. The V segment lost 10 bases and the J segment 7 bases; nucleotides outside the gene matches: 21. From germline, CDR1 is LNHDA and CDR2 SQIVND (reference sequence). The CDR3 coding sequence is TGTGCCACGAGCCAAGGGTGGACTAGCGGGAAATTAAGGTATACGCAGTATTTT. Its translation is CATSQGWTSGKLRYTQYF. Complete variable domain (other parts from reference TRBV19 and TRBJ2-3): DGGITQSPKYLFRKEGQNVTLSCEQNLNHDAMYWYRQDPGQGLRLIYYSQIVNDFQKGDIAEGYSVSREKKESFPLTVTSAQKNPTAFYLCATSQGWTSGKLRYTQYFGPGTRLTVL.

The chain couples TRBV2 to TRBJ2-7, with 9 bases identical to TRBD1. V lost 6 bases, J lost 3 bases, and 12 bases stayed unmatched. Per germline, CDR1 SNHLY and CDR2 FYNNEI. This CDR3 spans 16 amino acids. In DNA, the CDR3 is TGTGCCAGCAGGCCTAACCGGGACAGGGCGAGCTACGAGCAGTACTTC. This gives the protein CASRPNRDRASYEQYF.

This chain connects TRBV9 to TRBJ1-3; D possibly corresponds to TRBD1 (5 bases). Germline assignment: CDR1 SGDLS and CDR2 YYNGEE. Trimming took off 3 bases at V and 2 bases at J, with 12 bases between the two ends. The CDR3 covers 15 residues. CDR3 sequence: CASSGQGVAGNTIYF. The CDR3 DNA sequence: TGTGCCAGCAGCGGCCAAGGGGTGGCTGGAAACACCATATATTTT.

The rearrangement uses TRBV6-1 and TRBJ2-1; a possible D gene is TRBD1 (5 bases). This CDR3 is built from 12 residues. V lost 4 bases to trimming and J lost 9 bases, with 10 bases between them. The V gene's germline CDR1 is MNHNS and CDR2 SASEGT. This CDR3 reads CASSVQGGEQFF. As DNA, the CDR3 is TGTGCCAGCAGTGTCCAGGGTGGTGAGCAGTTCTTC.

This rearrangement joins TRBV6-1 to TRBJ1-4, with 10 bases aligning to TRBD1. The CDR3 has 14 amino acids. J gave up 5 bases and V 10 bases, and 7 bases lay outside the gene matches. Per germline, CDR1 MNHNS and CDR2 SASEGT. The CDR3 DNA reads TGTGCCACCATCCGGACAGGGGGGAATGAAAAACTGTTTTTT. Translated: CATIRTGGNEKLFF.

The chain is built from TRBV5-4 and TRBJ2-3, with D possibly TRBD2 on 6 matching bases. Trimming pared 4 bases from V and 1 base from J, leaving 13 bases between. Germline assignment: CDR1 SGHNT and CDR2 YYREEE (reference sequence). This CDR3 comprises 15 residues. CDR3 loop: CASSHRLGGTDTQYF. CDR3 sequence (DNA): TGTGCCAGCAGCCATAGACTAGGGGGCACAGATACGCAGTATTTT.

J is TRBJ2-7 and V is TRBV2, with a possible D match to TRBD1 (5 bases). CDR1 and CDR2 (germline): SNHLY, FYNNEI. V dropped 0 bases and J dropped 7 bases, with 10 bases sitting between them. CDR3 size: 13 residues. CDR3 sequence reads: CASSEARGGEQYF. The CDR3 DNA reads as TGTGCCAGCAGTGAAGCTAGGGGCGGTGAGCAGTACTTC.

This clone was counted a few times. The V gene is TRBV6-5, the J gene TRBJ1-2, with D tentatively TRBD1 (5 bases). Germline CDR1 reads MNHEY; CDR2 reads SVGAGI. V lost 6 bases and J lost 8, with 10 bases in between. The CDR3 runs to 11 residues. The CDR3 DNA sequence: TGTGCCAGCAGCCCAGGGTTCGGCTACACCTTC. Protein sequence: CASSPGFGYTF.

The genes are TRBV7-9 and TRBJ2-1; D is unresolved. The CDR3 runs 14 residues. V was cut by 5 bases and J by 2 bases, with 10 bases left in between. Germline values: CDR1 SEHNR, CDR2 FQNEAQ (reference sequence). CDR3 sequence: CASSETCTYNEQFF. CDR3 DNA sequence: TGTGCCAGCAGCGAGACTTGTACCTACAATGAGCAGTTCTTC.

The genes are TRBV20-1 and TRBJ1-3; D remains ambiguous. The germline V gene encodes CDR1 DFQATT and CDR2 SNEGSKA (reference sequence). Trimming took 0 bases from V and 5 from J, leaving 2 bases between them. The CDR3 has 11 residues. The CDR3 is CSARDRNTIYF. CDR3 coding DNA: TGCAGTGCTAGAGATAGAAACACCATATATTTT.

This chain uses TRBV10-2 with TRBJ2-4, with TRBD2 identical over 11 bases. The germline V gene has CDR1 WSHSY and CDR2 SAAADI. CDR3 size: 13 residues. J gave up 15 bases and V 2 bases, and 6 bases lay outside the gene matches. The CDR3 protein is CASSEIAGGPGYF. The CDR3 coding sequence is TGCGCCAGCAGTGAGATAGCGGGAGGGCCCGGGTACTTC.

The V call is TRBV13, the J call TRBJ1-5; weak D call: TRBD1 (6 bases). V lost 4 bases, J lost 4 bases, and 14 bases lay in between. Germline-derived CDR1 and CDR2 are PRHDT and FYEKMQ (reference sequence). The CDR3 is 15 amino acids. The CDR3 bases are TGTGCCAGCAGCTCGCAGACGGACAGAAATCAGCCCCAGCATTTT. Protein: CASSSQTDRNQPQHF.

This chain connects TRBV10-1 to TRBJ2-7, with 8 nucleotides matching TRBD1. The CDR3 totals 14 residues. Germline V CDR1 and CDR2: WNHNN, SYGVQD (reference sequence). The trim removed 0 bases at V and 6 bases at J, leaving 4 bases unmatched. The CDR3, as DNA: TGCGCCAGCAGTGAGTCGGGCAGGGGGCGCGAGCAGTACTTC. As protein: CASSESGRGREQYF.

The chain links TRBV15 to TRBJ2-7; weak D call: TRBD1 (5 bases). The V end lost 3 bases, the J end lost 4 bases, and 10 bases lay between the germline ends. This CDR3 has 13 amino acids. CDR1 and CDR2 (germline): LNHNV, YYDKDF (reference sequence). CDR3 loop: CATSRGLWYEQYF. The DNA of the CDR3 is TGTGCCACCAGCAGGGGGCTCTGGTACGAGCAGTACTTC.

The chain combines TRBV28 with TRBJ2-7; D is ambiguous. The CDR3 has 15 residues. Trimming left V 3 bases short and J 3 bases short, with 15 bases between. Germline CDR1 and CDR2: MDHEN and SYDVKM. The CDR3 loop reads CASSFSGRVNYEQYF. For the CDR3, the DNA is TGTGCCAGCAGTTTTTCCGGCCGGGTGAACTACGAGCAGTACTTC.

The chain's CDR3 is CASSEDRGPPVAFF. For the CDR3, the DNA is TGTGCCAGCAGTGAGGACAGGGGACCCCCGGTGGCTTTCTTT. The chain uses TRBV2 and TRBJ1-1; 9 bases map to TRBD1. Losses at the gene ends were 3 bases for V and 11 bases for J; bases not matched to a gene: 10. CDR1 is SNHLY and CDR2 is FYNNEI in the germline V gene. This CDR3 is built from 14 residues.

This clone has only a few counts. V gene TRBV28 combines with J gene TRBJ2-2; tentative D call: TRBD1 (5 bases). V dropped 2 bases and J dropped 6 bases, with 16 bases sitting between them. The CDR3 has 16 residues. The germline V gene encodes CDR1 MDHEN and CDR2 SYDVKM. CDR3 sequence: CASSLNLAGRAGELFF. CDR3 coding DNA: TGTGCCAGCAGTTTAAACTTGGCAGGGCGCGCCGGGGAGCTGTTTTTT.

The chain links TRBV5-1 to TRBJ2-7; a weak D match, TRBD2 (6 bases). Germline-derived CDR1 and CDR2 are SGHRS and YFSETQ. This CDR3 region has 15 residues. Trimming left V 4 bases short and J 2 bases short, with 16 bases between. CDR3 bases: TGCGCCAGCAGCGTGCCCAGCGGGCCCACCTACGAGCAGTACTTC. As protein: CASSVPSGPTYEQYF.

As DNA, the CDR3 is TGTGCCAGCACGAGGAACAAAAACTCCTACGAGCAGTACTTC. Its translation is CASTRNKNSYEQYF. V usage is TRBV25-1 and J usage is TRBJ2-7, with D hard to call. The CDR3 loop spans 14 amino acids. The germline CDR1 and CDR2 sequences are MGHDK and SYGVNS. V gave up 7 bases and J gave up 0 bases, with 13 bases separating them.

The V gene is TRBV27, the J gene TRBJ2-7; no firm D call. Trimming took 2 bases from V and 4 from J, leaving 9 bases between them. The CDR3 runs to 13 residues. Germline V gene sequence: CDR1 MNHEY, CDR2 SMNVEV (reference sequence). CDR3 nucleotides: TGTGCCAGCAGTTTAGCTTCCAGTTACGAGCAGTACTTC. Protein: CASSLASSYEQYF.

The gene calls are TRBV9 and TRBJ2-1; 8 positions agree with TRBD2. The CDR3 covers 16 residues. V was pared by 4 bases and J by 6 bases, with 12 bases of the junction left unmatched. Germline CDR1 is SGDLS and CDR2 is YYNGEE. The CDR3 is CASSLSSGSPFNEQFF. The CDR3 nucleotides are TGTGCCAGCAGCCTTTCCAGCGGGAGCCCCTTCAATGAGCAGTTCTTC.

This rearrangement joins TRBV25-1 to TRBJ2-7, with D possibly being TRBD1 (6 bases). In germline, CDR1 is MGHDK, CDR2 SYGVNS. The CDR3 consists of 13 residues. Trimming took 4 bases from V and 0 from J, leaving 7 bases between them. For the CDR3, the DNA is TGTGCCAGCAGTGGGACAGTCTCCTACGAGCAGTACTTC. Its translation: CASSGTVSYEQYF.

This clone was recorded once. The V and J genes are TRBV28 and TRBJ2-7; possibly TRBD2 for D (5 bases). This CDR3 has 14 residues. V was shortened by 5 bases and J by 3 bases, with 14 bases between the two germline ends. The germline V gene has CDR1 MDHEN and CDR2 SYDVKM. Here the CDR3 DNA reads TGTGCCAGCAGTGAGCTAAACGGAGGCTACGAGCAGTACTTC. This gives the protein CASSELNGGYEQYF.